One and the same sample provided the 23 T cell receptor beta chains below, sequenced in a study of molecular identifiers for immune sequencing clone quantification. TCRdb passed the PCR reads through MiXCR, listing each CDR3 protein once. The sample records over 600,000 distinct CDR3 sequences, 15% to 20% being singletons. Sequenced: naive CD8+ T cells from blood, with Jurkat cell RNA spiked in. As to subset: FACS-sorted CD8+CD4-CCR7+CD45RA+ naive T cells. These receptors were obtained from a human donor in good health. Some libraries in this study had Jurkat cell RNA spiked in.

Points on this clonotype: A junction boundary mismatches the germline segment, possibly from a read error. CDR3 nucleotides: TGTGTCTGGAGCCGGGGGGTGCAGCGGGACGCCCTCGAGCAGTACTTC. As protein: CVWSRGVQRDALEQYF. V is TRBV30 and J is TRBJ2-7; the match to TRBD2 covers 7 bases. The CDR3 length is 16 residues. Germline CDR1 and CDR2: GTSNPN and SVGIG (reference sequence).

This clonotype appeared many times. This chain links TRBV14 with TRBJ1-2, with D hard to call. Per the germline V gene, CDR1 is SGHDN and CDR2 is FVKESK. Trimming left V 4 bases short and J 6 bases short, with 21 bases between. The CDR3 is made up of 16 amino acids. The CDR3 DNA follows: TGTGCCAGCAGCCCACGGAAGGGCCTCATCCAAGATGGCTACACCTTC. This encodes CASSPRKGLIQDGYTF.

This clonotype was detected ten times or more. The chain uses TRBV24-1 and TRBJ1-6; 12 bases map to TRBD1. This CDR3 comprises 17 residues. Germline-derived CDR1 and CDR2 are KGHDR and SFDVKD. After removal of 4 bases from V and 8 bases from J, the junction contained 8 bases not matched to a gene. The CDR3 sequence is CATSEDRDRGLDSPLHF. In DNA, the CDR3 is TGTGCCACCAGTGAAGACCGGGACAGGGGGCTGGATTCACCCCTCCACTTT.

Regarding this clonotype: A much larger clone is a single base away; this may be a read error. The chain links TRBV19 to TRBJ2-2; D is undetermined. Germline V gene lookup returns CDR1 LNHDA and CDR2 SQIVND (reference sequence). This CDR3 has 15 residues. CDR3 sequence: CARSIESIFIGELFF. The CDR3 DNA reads TGTGCCCGTAGTATAGAAAGTATTTTTATCGGGGAGCTGTTTTTT.

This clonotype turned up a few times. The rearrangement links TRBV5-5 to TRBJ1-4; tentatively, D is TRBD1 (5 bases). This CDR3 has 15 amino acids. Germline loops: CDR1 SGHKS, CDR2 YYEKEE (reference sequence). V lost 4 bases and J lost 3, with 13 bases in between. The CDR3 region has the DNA TGTGCCAGCAGCACAACCCCGGGGGCTAATGAAAAACTGTTTTTT. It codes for CASSTTPGANEKLFF.

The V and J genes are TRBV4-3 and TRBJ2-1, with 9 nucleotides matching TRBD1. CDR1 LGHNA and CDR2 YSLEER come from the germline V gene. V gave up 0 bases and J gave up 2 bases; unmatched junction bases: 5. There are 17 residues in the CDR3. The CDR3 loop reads CASSQDLHRGPYNEQFF. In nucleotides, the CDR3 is TGCGCCAGCAGCCAAGATCTTCACAGGGGGCCCTACAATGAGCAGTTCTTC.

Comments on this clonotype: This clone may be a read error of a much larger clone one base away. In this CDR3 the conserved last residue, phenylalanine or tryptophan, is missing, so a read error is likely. CDR3 amino acids: CASSLARDEQYY. In DNA, the CDR3 is TGTGCCAGCAGCTTGGCTCGGGACGAGCAGTACTAC. This chain links TRBV5-6 with TRBJ2-7; D uncertain. Germline V lookup: CDR1 SGHDT, CDR2 YYEEEE. This CDR3 contains 12 residues. V lost 0 bases, J lost 5 bases, and 6 bases lay in between.

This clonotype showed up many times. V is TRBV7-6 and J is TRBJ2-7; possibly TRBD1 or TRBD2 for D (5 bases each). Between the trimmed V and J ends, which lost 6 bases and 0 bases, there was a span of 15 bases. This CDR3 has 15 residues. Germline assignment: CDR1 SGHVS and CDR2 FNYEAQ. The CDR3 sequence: CASSFGTGSSYEQYF. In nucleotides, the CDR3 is TGTGCCAGCAGTTTCGGGACGGGTAGCTCCTACGAGCAGTACTTC.

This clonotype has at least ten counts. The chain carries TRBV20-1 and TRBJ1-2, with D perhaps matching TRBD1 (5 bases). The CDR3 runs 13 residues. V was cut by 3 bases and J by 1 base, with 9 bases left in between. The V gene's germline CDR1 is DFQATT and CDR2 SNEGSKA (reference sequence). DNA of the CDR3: TGCAGTGCTAGTGGGGACGATAACTATGGCTACACCTTC. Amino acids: CSASGDDNYGYTF.

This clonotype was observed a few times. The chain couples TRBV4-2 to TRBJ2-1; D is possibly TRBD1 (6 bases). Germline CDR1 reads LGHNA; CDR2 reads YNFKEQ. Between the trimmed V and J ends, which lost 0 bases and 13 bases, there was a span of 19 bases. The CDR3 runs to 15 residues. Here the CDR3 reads CASSQEFDRLSTQFF. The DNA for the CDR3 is TGTGCCAGCAGCCAAGAATTCGACAGGCTTTCGACCCAGTTCTTC.

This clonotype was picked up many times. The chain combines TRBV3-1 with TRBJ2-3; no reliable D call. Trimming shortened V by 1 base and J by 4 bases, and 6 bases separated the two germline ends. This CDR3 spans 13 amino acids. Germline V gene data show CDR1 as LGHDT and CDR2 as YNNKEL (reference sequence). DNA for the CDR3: TGTGCCAGCAGCCAAGGAATGGCAGATACGCAGTATTTT. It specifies CASSQGMADTQYF.

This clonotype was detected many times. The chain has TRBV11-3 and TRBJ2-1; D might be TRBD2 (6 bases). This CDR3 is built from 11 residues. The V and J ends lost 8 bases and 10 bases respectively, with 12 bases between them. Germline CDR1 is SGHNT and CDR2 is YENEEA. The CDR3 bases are TGTGCCAGCGGGACTGGGTACGAGCAGTTCTTC. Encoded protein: CASGTGYEQFF.

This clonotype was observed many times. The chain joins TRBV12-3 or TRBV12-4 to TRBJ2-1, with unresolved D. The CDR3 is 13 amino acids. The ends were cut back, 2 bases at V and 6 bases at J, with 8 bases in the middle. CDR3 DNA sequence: TGTGCCAGCAGTTTAACCAGGAGCAATGAGCAGTTCTTC. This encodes CASSLTRSNEQFF.

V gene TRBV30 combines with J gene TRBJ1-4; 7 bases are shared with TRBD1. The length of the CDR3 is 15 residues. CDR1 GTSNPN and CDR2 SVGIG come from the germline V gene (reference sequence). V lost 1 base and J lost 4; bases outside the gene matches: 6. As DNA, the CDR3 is TGTGCCTGGAGTGACGAGGACAGGTTTAATGAAAAACTGTTTTTT. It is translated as CAWSDEDRFNEKLFF.

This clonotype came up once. The CDR3 sequence is CASSVAVGGEQFF. The CDR3, as DNA: TGCGCCAGCAGCGTAGCAGTGGGAGGTGAGCAGTTCTTC. The chain couples TRBV4-1 to TRBJ2-1, with a possible D match to TRBD2 (6 bases). With 5 bases removed from V and 9 bases from J, the gap between germline ends came to 14 bases. Germline CDR1 and CDR2: MGHRA and YSYEKL. The CDR3 is made up of 13 amino acids.

The CDR3 sequence is CSAMPVGTDTQYF. CDR3 nucleotide sequence: TGCAGTGCCATGCCGGTTGGCACAGATACGCAGTATTTT. The chain uses TRBV20-1 and TRBJ2-3; no reliable D call. This CDR3 is 13 amino acids long. V lost 6 bases, J lost 1 base, and 11 bases lay in between. Germline-derived CDR1 and CDR2 are DFQATT and SNEGSKA (reference sequence).

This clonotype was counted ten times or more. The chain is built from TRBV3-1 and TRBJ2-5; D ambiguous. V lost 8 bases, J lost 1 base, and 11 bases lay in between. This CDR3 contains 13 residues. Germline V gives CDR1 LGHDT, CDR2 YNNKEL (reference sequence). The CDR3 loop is CASGTEPQETQYF. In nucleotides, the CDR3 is TGTGCCAGCGGCACCGAGCCCCAAGAGACCCAGTACTTC.

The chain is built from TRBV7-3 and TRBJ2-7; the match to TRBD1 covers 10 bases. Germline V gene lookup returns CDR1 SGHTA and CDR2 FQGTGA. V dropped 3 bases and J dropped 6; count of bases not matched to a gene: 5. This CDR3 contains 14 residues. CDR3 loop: CASSLGQGMGEQYF. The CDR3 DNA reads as TGTGCCAGCAGCTTGGGACAGGGGATGGGCGAGCAGTACTTC.

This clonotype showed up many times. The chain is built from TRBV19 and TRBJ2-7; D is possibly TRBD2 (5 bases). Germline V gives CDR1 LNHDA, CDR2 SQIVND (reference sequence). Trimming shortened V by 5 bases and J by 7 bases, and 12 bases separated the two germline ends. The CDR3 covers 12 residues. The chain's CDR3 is CASSGGFEEQYF. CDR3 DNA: TGTGCCAGTAGTGGAGGCTTCGAAGAGCAGTACTTC. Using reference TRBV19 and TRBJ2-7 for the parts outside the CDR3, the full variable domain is DGGITQSPKYLFRKEGQNVTLSCEQNLNHDAMYWYRQDPGQGLRLIYYSQIVNDFQKGDIAEGYSVSREKKESFPLTVTSAQKNPTAFYLCASSGGFEEQYFGPGTRLTVT.

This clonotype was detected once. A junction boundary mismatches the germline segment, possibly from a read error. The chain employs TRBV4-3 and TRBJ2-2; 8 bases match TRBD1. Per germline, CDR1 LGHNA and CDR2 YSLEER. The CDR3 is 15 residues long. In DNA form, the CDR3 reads TGCGACAGCAGCCAAGACCGACAGGGGACCGGGGAGCTGTTTTTT. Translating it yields CDSSQDRQGTGELFF.

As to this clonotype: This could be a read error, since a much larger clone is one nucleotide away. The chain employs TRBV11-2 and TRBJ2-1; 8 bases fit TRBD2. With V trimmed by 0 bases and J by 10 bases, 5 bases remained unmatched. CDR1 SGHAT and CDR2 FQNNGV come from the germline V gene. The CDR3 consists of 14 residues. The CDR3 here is CASSLDTSGGEQFF. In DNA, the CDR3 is TGTGCCAGCAGCTTAGACACTAGCGGAGGCGAGCAGTTCTTC.

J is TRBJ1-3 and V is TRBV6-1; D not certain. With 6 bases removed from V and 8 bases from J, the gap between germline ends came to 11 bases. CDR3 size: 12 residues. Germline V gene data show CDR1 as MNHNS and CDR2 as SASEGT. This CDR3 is CASRPFSHTIYF. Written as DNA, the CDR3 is TGTGCCAGCAGACCCTTCTCTCACACCATATATTTT.

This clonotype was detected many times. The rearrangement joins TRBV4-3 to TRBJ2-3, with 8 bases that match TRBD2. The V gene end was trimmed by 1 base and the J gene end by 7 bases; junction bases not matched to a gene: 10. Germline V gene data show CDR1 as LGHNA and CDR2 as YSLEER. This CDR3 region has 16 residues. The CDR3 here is CASSQGSGVLGNTQYF. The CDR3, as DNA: TGCGCCAGCAGCCAAGGTAGCGGGGTCCTCGGGAATACGCAGTATTTT.